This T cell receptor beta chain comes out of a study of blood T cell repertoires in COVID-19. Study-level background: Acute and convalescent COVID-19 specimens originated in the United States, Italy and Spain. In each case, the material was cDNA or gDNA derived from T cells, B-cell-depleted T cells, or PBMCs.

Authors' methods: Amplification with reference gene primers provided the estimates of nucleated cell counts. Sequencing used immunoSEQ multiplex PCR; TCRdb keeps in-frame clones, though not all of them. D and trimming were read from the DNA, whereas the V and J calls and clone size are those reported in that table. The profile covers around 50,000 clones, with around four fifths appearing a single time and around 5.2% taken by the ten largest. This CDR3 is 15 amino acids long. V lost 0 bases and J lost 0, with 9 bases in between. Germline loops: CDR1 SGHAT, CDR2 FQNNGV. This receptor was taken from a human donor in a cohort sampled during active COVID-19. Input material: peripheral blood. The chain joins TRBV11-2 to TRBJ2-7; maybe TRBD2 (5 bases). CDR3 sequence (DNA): TGTGCCAGCAGCTTAGATCCGGGGAGCTCCTACGAGCAGTACTTC. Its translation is CASSLDPGSSYEQYF.